One sample yielded the 16 T cell receptor beta chains listed below, sequenced in a study of resident and recirculating memory T cells in vitiligo. Generated by immunoSEQ multiplex PCR, the TCRdb table keeps only in-frame clones and is missing some. This sample carries fewer than 80,000 clones, 80% to 95% of them seen once, and the ten largest clones take around 4.6%. Sequencing used blood. Receptors originate from a male donor with vitiligo.

The gene calls are TRBV28 and TRBJ1-5; D unresolved. V shed 6 bases and J shed 0 bases, with 18 bases lying between them. CDR3 length equals 17 residues. The germline V gene has CDR1 MDHEN and CDR2 SYDVKM. The CDR3 DNA reads TGTGCCAGCAGCCCGGGAGAGTGGCACAATAGCAATCAGCCCCAGCATTTT. Amino acid sequence: CASSPGEWHNSNQPQHF.

The rearrangement uses TRBV19 and TRBJ2-7; TRBD1 aligns across 7 bases. Germline V CDR1 and CDR2: LNHDA, SQIVND (reference sequence). Trimming removed 4 bases from V and 0 bases from J; junction bases left unmatched: 6. There are 15 residues in the CDR3. Here the CDR3 DNA reads TGTGCCAGTAGTACTCGGGACAGCCGCTCCTACGAGCAGTACTTC. It specifies CASSTRDSRSYEQYF.

The CDR3 DNA reads as TGTGCCAGCAGCTTGGTTGGTGACCCATTGGAGTCACCCCTCCACTTT. Encoded protein: CASSLVGDPLESPLHF. V usage is TRBV5-6 and J usage is TRBJ1-6; unclear D gene. Trimming cost V 0 bases and J 10 bases, with 17 bases left between them. In germline, CDR1 is SGHDT, CDR2 YYEEEE. The CDR3 is made up of 16 amino acids.

The CDR3 here is CASSSTGGAYNEQFF. CDR3 coding DNA: TGTGCCAGTAGTAGTACAGGGGGCGCTTACAATGAGCAGTTCTTC. The gene calls are TRBV19 and TRBJ2-1; 9 nucleotides agree with TRBD1. The CDR3 runs 15 residues. Germline lookup yields CDR1 LNHDA and CDR2 SQIVND (reference sequence). Unmatched junction bases numbered 5, after V lost 4 bases and J lost 4 bases.

The CDR3 DNA is TGCGCCAGCAGCCAAGAGGAGCGGGGGGGCCGCGAGCAGTTCTTC. Its translation: CASSQEERGGREQFF. The V and J genes are TRBV4-1 and TRBJ2-1; 10 bases match TRBD2. V lost 0 bases, J lost 10 bases, and 6 bases stayed unmatched. This CDR3 contains 15 residues. Germline V lookup: CDR1 MGHRA, CDR2 YSYEKL.

The chain employs TRBV9 and TRBJ2-1; no firm D call. The CDR3 has 16 amino acids. V was pared by 0 bases and J by 4 bases, with 14 bases between. Germline V CDR1 and CDR2: SGDLS, YYNGEE. In DNA, the CDR3 is TGTGCCAGCAGCGTAGTGGGCCGAGCTGAGTACAATGAGCAGTTCTTC. Its protein is CASSVVGRAEYNEQFF.

The chain has TRBV4-2 and TRBJ1-5, with TRBD1 matching over 8 bases. The germline V gene encodes CDR1 LGHNA and CDR2 YNFKEQ. The CDR3 is 15 amino acids. V was pared by 3 bases and J by 2 bases, with 3 bases of the junction left unmatched. CDR3 in DNA: TGTGCCAGCAGCCAGACAGGGGAAGGCAATCAGCCCCAGCATTTT. Its translation: CASSQTGEGNQPQHF.

V and J are TRBV25-1 and TRBJ2-2; TRBD1 might be the D (6 bases). Germline CDR1 and CDR2: MGHDK and SYGVNS. Trimming took off 3 bases at V and 4 bases at J, with 12 bases between the two ends. This CDR3 contains 15 residues. Here the CDR3 reads CASSDLGAPTGELFF. CDR3 in DNA: TGTGCCAGCAGTGATTTGGGGGCACCCACCGGGGAGCTGTTTTTT.

The V gene is TRBV5-1, the J gene TRBJ2-7, with 7 nucleotides matching TRBD2. The CDR3 length is 14 residues. Germline values: CDR1 SGHRS, CDR2 YFSETQ. V shed 5 bases, J shed 0 bases, and the junction held 5 bases outside the gene matches. The CDR3 sequence is CASRAGTNSYEQYF. CDR3 DNA: TGCGCCAGCAGAGCCGGGACTAACTCCTACGAGCAGTACTTC.

The CDR3, as DNA: TGTGCCAGCAGTTACGGGGTCGGGGGGAATGAGCAGTTCTTC. Translating it yields CASSYGVGGNEQFF. The V gene is TRBV6-6, the J gene TRBJ2-1; TRBD2 aligns across 7 bases. CDR3 length equals 14 residues. J was trimmed by 7 bases and V by 2 bases; bases with no gene match: 5. Germline V CDR1 and CDR2: MNHNY, SVGAGI (reference sequence).

V gene TRBV28 combines with J gene TRBJ1-6; 8 bases align to TRBD1. This CDR3 has 15 amino acids. Germline V CDR1 and CDR2: MDHEN, SYDVKM. With V trimmed by 6 bases and J by 5 bases, 6 bases remained unmatched. For the CDR3, the DNA is TGTGCCAGCAGAAGGACAGGGCTTAATAATTCACCCCTCCACTTT. Protein product: CASRRTGLNNSPLHF.

In this sample, this clone turned up once. The chain carries TRBV4-3 and TRBJ1-1, with D possibly TRBD1 on 5 matching bases. CDR3 length: 17 residues. Per the germline V gene, CDR1 is LGHNA and CDR2 is YSLEER. V dropped 4 bases and J dropped 11 bases, with 29 bases sitting between them. The CDR3 spells CASSPTLRSRERGDAFF. The DNA of the CDR3 is TGCGCCAGCAGCCCAACCTTACGGTCACGGGAGCGGGGGGACGCTTTCTTT.

This chain joins TRBV15 and TRBJ2-7, with TRBD2 identical over 8 bases. The CDR3 is made up of 13 amino acids. The germline gives CDR1 LNHNV, CDR2 YYDKDF (reference sequence). V shed 9 bases, J shed 3 bases, and the junction held 7 bases outside the gene matches. CDR3 in amino acids: CATTAAGGYEQYF. The CDR3 DNA sequence: TGTGCCACAACCGCGGCGGGGGGCTACGAGCAGTACTTC.

The CDR3 nucleotides read TGCGCCAGCAGCGGCTCTAGCGGGGGCCCTCTAGATACGCAGTATTTT. Translating it yields CASSGSSGGPLDTQYF. The chain recombines TRBV5-1 with TRBJ2-3, with 10 bases aligning to TRBD2. CDR3 length: 16 amino acids. J gave up 5 bases and V 4 bases, and 10 bases lay outside the gene matches. Germline CDR1 is SGHRS and CDR2 is YFSETQ.

The chain is built from TRBV27 and TRBJ2-1, with 12 bases aligning to TRBD2. CDR3 length equals 17 residues. The ends lost 3 bases at V and 3 bases at J; junction bases unmatched: 6. From germline, CDR1 is MNHEY and CDR2 SMNVEV (reference sequence). DNA for the CDR3: TGTGCCAGCAGTTTCTGGGGGACTAGCGGGCGCTACAATGAGCAGTTCTTC. Protein: CASSFWGTSGRYNEQFF.

The chain carries TRBV27 and TRBJ2-7; 8 bases map to TRBD2. Germline CDR1 is MNHEY and CDR2 is SMNVEV (reference sequence). CDR3 length equals 17 residues. V lost 9 bases and J lost 0; bases outside the gene matches: 16. This CDR3 reads CARNPGGGGQSSYEQYF. As DNA, the CDR3 is TGTGCCAGAAATCCCGGGGGCGGGGGGCAGAGCTCCTACGAGCAGTACTTC.